Listed below are T cell receptor beta chains from one sample, sequenced in a study of T cell responses to AZD1222 COVID-19 vaccine. TCRdb keeps only in-frame clones here, not all; method: immunoSEQ multiplex PCR. Counted here are 190,000 or so clones, more than 70% occurring once; the ten biggest clones make up roughly 26%. The sequences come from peripheral blood, collected 28 days after the second AZD1222 dose. The origin of the receptors is an adult who received the AZD1222 COVID-19 vaccine. Both conserved end residues are part of each CDR3. Each record gives: V gene, clone size, J gene, D gene, CDR3 protein, CDR3 DNA. A D gene is named only where the DNA matches it firmly. Part of the rows lack a size; the others show once, few, many or a class for expanded clones.

v_gene: TRBV18
abundance: -
j_gene: TRBJ2-2
d_gene: -
CDR3aa: CASSPPLGRDTGELFF
CDR3nt: TGTGCCAGCTCACCACCTCTCGGCCGTGACACCGGGGAGCTGTTTTTT

v_gene: TRBV7-2
abundance: -
j_gene: TRBJ2-7
d_gene: -
CDR3aa: CASSLAGSLNSYEQYF
CDR3nt: TGTGCCAGCAGCTTAGCTGGGTCACTTAACTCCTACGAGCAGTACTTC

v_gene: TRBV24-1
abundance: -
j_gene: TRBJ2-5
d_gene: -
CDR3aa: CATSEAVTPFGETQYF
CDR3nt: TGTGCCACCAGTGAAGCTGTGACACCGTTCGGGGAGACCCAGTACTTC

v_gene: TRBV28
abundance: -
j_gene: TRBJ1-4
d_gene: -
CDR3aa: CASSLAGATNEKLFF
CDR3nt: TGTGCCAGCAGCCTGGCGGGGGCAACTAATGAAAAACTGTTTTTT

v_gene: TRBV6-5
abundance: -
j_gene: TRBJ2-3
d_gene: TRBD1
CDR3aa: CASSLGQHTDTQYF
CDR3nt: TGTGCCAGCAGCCTGGGACAGCACACAGATACGCAGTATTTT

v_gene: TRBV7-2
abundance: -
j_gene: TRBJ2-1
d_gene: TRBD2
CDR3aa: CASSSSGIASGRGNEQFF
CDR3nt: TGTGCCAGCAGCTCTAGTGGGATAGCTAGCGGGAGGGGAAATGAGCAGTTCTTC

v_gene: TRBV5-1
abundance: -
j_gene: TRBJ2-7
d_gene: TRBD1
CDR3aa: CASSPDRGNYEQYF
CDR3nt: TGCGCCAGCAGCCCTGACAGGGGGAACTACGAGCAGTACTTC

v_gene: TRBV5-1
abundance: -
j_gene: TRBJ1-4
d_gene: TRBD1
CDR3aa: CASSSTPGGRANEKLFF
CDR3nt: TGCGCCAGCAGCTCGACGCCAGGGGGGCGGGCTAATGAAAAACTGTTTTTT

v_gene: TRBV5-4
abundance: -
j_gene: TRBJ2-3
d_gene: TRBD2
CDR3aa: CASNPGGTSTDTQYF
CDR3nt: TGTGCCAGCAACCCCGGGGGGACTAGCACAGATACGCAGTATTTT

v_gene: TRBV7-2
abundance: -
j_gene: TRBJ1-1
d_gene: -
CDR3aa: CASSLEGLRVGEAFF
CDR3nt: TGTGCCAGCAGCTTAGAGGGTCTCAGGGTCGGTGAAGCTTTCTTT

v_gene: TRBV6-4
abundance: -
j_gene: TRBJ1-6
d_gene: -
CDR3aa: CASSESLFGSPLHF
CDR3nt: TGTGCCAGCAGTGAGAGCCTTTTTGGTTCACCCCTCCACTTT

v_gene: TRBV18
abundance: once
j_gene: TRBJ1-5
d_gene: -
CDR3aa: CASSQTGPPNQPQHF
CDR3nt: TGTGCCAGCTCACAAACAGGGCCCCCCAATCAGCCCCAGCATTTT

v_gene: TRBV28
abundance: -
j_gene: TRBJ2-1
d_gene: TRBD1
CDR3aa: CASNPDRVVREQFF
CDR3nt: TGTGCCAGCAACCCTGACAGGGTGGTCCGCGAGCAGTTCTTC

v_gene: TRBV18
abundance: -
j_gene: TRBJ1-1
d_gene: TRBD1
CDR3aa: CASSLQGARGEAFF
CDR3nt: TGTGCCAGCTCCCTCCAGGGGGCGCGGGGCGAAGCTTTCTTT

v_gene: TRBV6-2/TRBV6-3
abundance: -
j_gene: TRBJ2-1
d_gene: TRBD2
CDR3aa: CASSYLPGRDEQFF
CDR3nt: TGTGCCAGCAGTTACCTCCCAGGGAGGGATGAGCAGTTCTTC

v_gene: TRBV19
abundance: -
j_gene: TRBJ2-7
d_gene: -
CDR3aa: CASSIVAANSYEQYF
CDR3nt: TGTGCCAGTAGTATAGTAGCGGCAAACTCCTACGAGCAGTACTTC

v_gene: TRBV7-2
abundance: -
j_gene: TRBJ2-2
d_gene: -
CDR3aa: CASSPRGDGELFF
CDR3nt: TGTGCCAGCAGCCCCAGGGGGGACGGGGAGCTGTTTTTT

v_gene: TRBV2
abundance: -
j_gene: TRBJ1-4
d_gene: TRBD1
CDR3aa: CASSEGGTGRKLFF
CDR3nt: TGTGCCAGCAGTGAGGGAGGGACAGGGCGGAAACTGTTTTTT

v_gene: TRBV7-3
abundance: -
j_gene: TRBJ1-6
d_gene: TRBD1
CDR3aa: CASSSSGGNSPLHF
CDR3nt: TGTGCCAGCAGCTCATCAGGGGGCAATTCACCCCTCCACTTT

v_gene: TRBV9
abundance: -
j_gene: TRBJ2-7
d_gene: TRBD1
CDR3aa: CASSRGQGNYEQYF
CDR3nt: TGTGCCAGCAGCCGGGGACAGGGGAACTACGAGCAGTACTTC

v_gene: TRBV7-2
abundance: -
j_gene: TRBJ2-7
d_gene: -
CDR3aa: CASSPSRGQTYEQYF
CDR3nt: TGTGCCAGCAGCCCTTCGAGGGGACAAACCTACGAGCAGTACTTC

v_gene: TRBV24-1
abundance: -
j_gene: TRBJ2-1
d_gene: TRBD2
CDR3aa: CATSDESGRAFNEQFF
CDR3nt: TGTGCCACCAGTGATGAGAGCGGGAGGGCCTTCAATGAGCAGTTCTTC

v_gene: TRBV20-1
abundance: -
j_gene: TRBJ1-6
d_gene: TRBD1
CDR3aa: CSANDRARSPLHF
CDR3nt: TGCAGTGCTAATGACAGGGCCAGGTCACCCCTCCACTTT

v_gene: TRBV12-3/TRBV12-4
abundance: -
j_gene: TRBJ1-1
d_gene: -
CDR3aa: CASTPGQAEAFF
CDR3nt: TGTGCCAGCACCCCGGGGCAGGCAGAAGCTTTCTTT

v_gene: TRBV3-1/TRBV3-2
abundance: once
j_gene: TRBJ2-5
d_gene: TRBD2
CDR3aa: CASSQICRSGRVGETQYF
CDR3nt: TGTGCCAGCAGCCAAATTTGCAGGAGCGGGAGGGTGGGAGAGACCCAGTACTTC

v_gene: TRBV28
abundance: once
j_gene: TRBJ2-7
d_gene: TRBD1
CDR3aa: CASRPSGTGQGQYF
CDR3nt: TGTGCCAGCAGACCATCCGGGACAGGTCAAGGGCAGTACTTC